Following are 5 T cell receptor beta chains from one sample sequenced in a study of shared clonotypes between healthy human individuals. TCRdb's copy holds only in-frame clones and misses some; the assay was immunoSEQ multiplex PCR. Here the sample spans about 1.4 million clones, roughly 95% being singletons. The sequenced material came from naive CD4+ T cells sorted from blood. Subset given: CD45RA+ positively selected. These receptors came from a man younger than 40 in good health.

The chain employs TRBV19 and TRBJ2-7; TRBD2 matches at 8 bases. The CDR3 sequence is 16 residues long. V shed 4 bases, J shed 7 bases, and the junction held 15 bases outside the gene matches. Germline V gives CDR1 LNHDA, CDR2 SQIVND (reference sequence). For the CDR3, the DNA is TGTGCCAGTAGTACCCCTGGTCCGGGACTAGTTGGTGAGCAGTACTTC. Its protein is CASSTPGPGLVGEQYF.

Of note for this clone: This may be a read error: a much more frequent sequence differs by one nucleotide. The same CDR3 arises from other DNA sequences in this sample as well. The CDR3 nucleotides are TGTGCCAGCAGCTTAGGACCGGGACAAACTAATGAAAAACTGTTTTTT. This sequence encodes CASSLGPGQTNEKLFF. This chain joins TRBV7-8 and TRBJ1-4; possibly TRBD1 for D (6 bases). Trimming removed 1 base from V and 1 base from J, with 10 bases in between. This CDR3 contains 16 residues. Germline CDR1 and CDR2: SGHVS and FQNEAQ.

A word on this clone: The same CDR3 also results from other DNA sequences found in this sample. J is TRBJ1-1 and V is TRBV7-8; D is unclear. The germline V and J ends were trimmed by 2 bases and 0 bases, with 4 bases remaining between them. The length of the CDR3 is 13 residues. The V gene's germline CDR1 is SGHVS and CDR2 FQNEAQ. CDR3 in DNA: TGTGCCAGCAGCTTATCGGTGAACACTGAAGCTTTCTTT. Residues: CASSLSVNTEAFF.

V and J are TRBV11-2 and TRBJ2-7, with 8 bases lining up with TRBD2. The V segment lost 8 bases and the J segment 4 bases; nucleotides outside the gene matches: 10. Per the germline V gene, CDR1 is SGHAT and CDR2 is FQNNGV. This CDR3 region has 14 residues. The CDR3 here is CASGRLAGRYEQYF. Written as DNA, the CDR3 is TGTGCCAGCGGGAGGTTAGCGGGACGGTACGAGCAGTACTTC.

The chain has TRBV18 and TRBJ1-5; D gene unclear. The CDR3 consists of 13 residues. Trimming left V 8 bases short and J 4 bases short, with 12 bases between. Germline-derived CDR1 and CDR2 are KGHSH and LQKENI. CDR3 nucleotide sequence: TGTGCCAGCCAAACTGCGGAGAATCAGCCCCAGCATTTT. Translated: CASQTAENQPQHF.